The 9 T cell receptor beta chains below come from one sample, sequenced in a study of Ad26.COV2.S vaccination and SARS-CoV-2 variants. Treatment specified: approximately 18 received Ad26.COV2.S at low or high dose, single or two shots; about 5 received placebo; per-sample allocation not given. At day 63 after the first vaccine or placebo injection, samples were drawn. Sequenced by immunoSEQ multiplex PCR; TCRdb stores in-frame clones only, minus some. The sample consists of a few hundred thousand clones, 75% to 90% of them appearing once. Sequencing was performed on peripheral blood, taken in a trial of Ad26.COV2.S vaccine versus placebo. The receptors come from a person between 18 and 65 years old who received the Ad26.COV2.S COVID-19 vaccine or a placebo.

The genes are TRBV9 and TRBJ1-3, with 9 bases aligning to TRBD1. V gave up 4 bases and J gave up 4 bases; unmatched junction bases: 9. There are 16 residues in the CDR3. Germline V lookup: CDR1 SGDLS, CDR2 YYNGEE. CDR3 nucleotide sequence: TGTGCCAGCAGCCCTTGGACAGGGGTGACAGGAAACACCATATATTTT. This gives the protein CASSPWTGVTGNTIYF. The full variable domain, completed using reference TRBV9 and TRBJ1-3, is DSGVTQTPKHLITATGQRVTLRCSPRSGDLSVYWYQQSLDQGLQFLIQYYNGEERAKGNILERFSAQQFPDLHSELNLSSLELGDSALYFCASSPWTGVTGNTIYFGEGSWLTVV.

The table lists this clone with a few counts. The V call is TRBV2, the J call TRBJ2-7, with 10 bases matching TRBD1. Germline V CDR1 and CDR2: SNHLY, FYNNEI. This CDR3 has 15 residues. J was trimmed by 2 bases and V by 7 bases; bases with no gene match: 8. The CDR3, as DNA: TGTGCCAGCACTAGTTCGGGGACAGGGGCCTACGAGCAGTACTTC. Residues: CASTSSGTGAYEQYF.

CDR3 in amino acids: CASSPRLGNEQFF. Here the CDR3 DNA reads TGTGCCAGCAGCCCAAGGTTGGGTAATGAGCAGTTCTTC. The chain recombines TRBV9 with TRBJ2-1; D remains ambiguous. The germline V gene has CDR1 SGDLS and CDR2 YYNGEE. This CDR3 contains 13 residues. Trimming shortened V by 4 bases and J by 7 bases, and 12 bases separated the two germline ends. Full variable domain (missing parts from reference TRBV9 and TRBJ2-1): DSGVTQTPKHLITATGQRVTLRCSPRSGDLSVYWYQQSLDQGLQFLIQYYNGEERAKGNILERFSAQQFPDLHSELNLSSLELGDSALYFCASSPRLGNEQFFGPGTRLTVL.

The CDR3 is CATSGGGPGGPDLTDTQYF. In DNA, the CDR3 is TGTGCCACCAGTGGGGGGGGGCCGGGAGGCCCCGACCTCACAGATACGCAGTATTTT. The chain has TRBV24-1 and TRBJ2-3, with D possibly TRBD2 on 7 matching bases. Trimming stripped 5 bases from V and 2 bases from J, with 25 bases between. The CDR3 length is 19 residues. Germline V gene data show CDR1 as KGHDR and CDR2 as SFDVKD.

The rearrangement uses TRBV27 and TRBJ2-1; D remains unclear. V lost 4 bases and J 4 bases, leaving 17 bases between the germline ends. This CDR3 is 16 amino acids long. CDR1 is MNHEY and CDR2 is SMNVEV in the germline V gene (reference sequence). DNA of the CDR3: TGTGCCAGCAGTTGGACGCGGCTGGCGCCTTACAATGAGCAGTTCTTC. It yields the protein CASSWTRLAPYNEQFF.

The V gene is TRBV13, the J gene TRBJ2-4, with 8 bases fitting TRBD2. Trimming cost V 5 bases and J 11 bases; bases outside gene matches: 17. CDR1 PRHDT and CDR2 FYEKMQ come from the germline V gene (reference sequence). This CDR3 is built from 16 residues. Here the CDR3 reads CASSTPREGPLGFQYF. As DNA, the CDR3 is TGTGCCAGCAGCACTCCCCGGGAGGGCCCTCTCGGTTTTCAGTACTTC. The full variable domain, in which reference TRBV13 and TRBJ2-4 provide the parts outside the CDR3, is AAGVIQSPRHLIKEKRETATLKCYPIPRHDTVYWYQQGPGQDPQFLISFYEKMQSDKGSIPDRFSAQQFSDYHSELNMSSLELGDSALYFCASSTPREGPLGFQYFGAGTRLSVL.

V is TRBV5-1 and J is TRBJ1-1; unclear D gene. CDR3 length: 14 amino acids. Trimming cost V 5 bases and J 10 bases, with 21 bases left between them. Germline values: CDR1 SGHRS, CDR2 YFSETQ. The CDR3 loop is CASSSYVLKVGAFF. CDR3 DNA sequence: TGCGCCAGCAGTTCGTACGTCCTAAAAGTCGGAGCTTTCTTT.

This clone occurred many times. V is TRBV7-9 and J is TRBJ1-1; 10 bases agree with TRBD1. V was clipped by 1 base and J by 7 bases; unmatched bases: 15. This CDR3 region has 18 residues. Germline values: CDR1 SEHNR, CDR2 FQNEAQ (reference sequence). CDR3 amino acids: CASSLDQPGTGVAIEAFF. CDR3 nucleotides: TGTGCCAGCAGCTTAGACCAACCAGGGACAGGGGTAGCTATTGAAGCTTTCTTT.

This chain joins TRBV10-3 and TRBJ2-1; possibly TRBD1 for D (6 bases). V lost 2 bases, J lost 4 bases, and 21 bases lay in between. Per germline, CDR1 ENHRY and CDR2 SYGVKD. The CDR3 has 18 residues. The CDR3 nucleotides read TGTGCCATCAGTGAGCCTCCCGAGACCGGGACACCGTACAATGAGCAGTTCTTC. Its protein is CAISEPPETGTPYNEQFF.